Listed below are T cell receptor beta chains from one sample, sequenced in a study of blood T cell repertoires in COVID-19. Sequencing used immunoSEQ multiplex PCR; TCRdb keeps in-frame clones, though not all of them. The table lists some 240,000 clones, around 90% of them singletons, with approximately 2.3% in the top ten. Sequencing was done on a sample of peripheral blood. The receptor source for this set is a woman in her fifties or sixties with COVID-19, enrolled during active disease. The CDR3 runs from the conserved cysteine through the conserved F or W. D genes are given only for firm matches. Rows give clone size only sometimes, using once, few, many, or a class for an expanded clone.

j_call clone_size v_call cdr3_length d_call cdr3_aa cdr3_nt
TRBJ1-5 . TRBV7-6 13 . CASSLAGQRPQHF TGTGCCAGCAGCTTAGCTGGACAGCGGCCCCAGCATTTT
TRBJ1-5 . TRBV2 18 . CASSRRAGMGSSNQPQHF TGTGCCAGCTCTAGGAGGGCAGGGATGGGGAGTAGCAATCAGCCCCAGCATTTT
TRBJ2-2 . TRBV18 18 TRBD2 CASSPTSGGATNTGELFF TGTGCCAGCTCACCGACTAGCGGGGGCGCTACGAACACCGGGGAGCTGTTTTTT
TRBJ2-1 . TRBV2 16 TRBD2 CASRGTSGGALNEQFF TGTGCCAGCAGGGGGACTAGCGGGGGAGCTCTGAATGAGCAGTTCTTC
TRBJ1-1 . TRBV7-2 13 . CASSSIHSTEAFF TGTGCCAGCAGCTCAATTCACAGCACTGAAGCTTTCTTT
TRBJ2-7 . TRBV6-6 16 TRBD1 CASSPRGLHGAHEQYF TGTGCCAGCAGTCCCAGGGGGTTACACGGTGCCCACGAGCAGTACTTC
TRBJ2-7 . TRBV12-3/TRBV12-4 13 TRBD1 CASTSQGANEQYF TGTGCCAGTACGTCGCAGGGGGCGAACGAGCAGTACTTC
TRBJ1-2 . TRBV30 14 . CAWSGLLGGSGYTF TGTGCCTGGAGTGGATTGTTGGGAGGGAGCGGCTACACCTTC
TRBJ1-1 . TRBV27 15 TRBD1 CASSLRGGRNTEAFF TGTGCCAGCAGTTTAAGAGGGGGCAGGAACACTGAAGCTTTCTTT
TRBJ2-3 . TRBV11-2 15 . CASSRIGGAPDTQYF TGTGCCAGCAGCAGAATAGGGGGGGCACCAGATACGCAGTATTTT
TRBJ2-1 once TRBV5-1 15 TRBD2 CASSFTSGRGNEQFF TGCGCCAGCAGCTTCACTAGCGGAAGGGGAAATGAGCAGTTCTTC
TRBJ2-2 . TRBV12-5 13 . CASAAPGAGELFF TGTGCTAGTGCAGCCCCCGGGGCCGGGGAGCTGTTTTTT
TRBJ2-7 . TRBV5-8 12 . CASNRRLYEQYF TGTGCCAGCAACCGGCGGCTATACGAGCAGTACTTC
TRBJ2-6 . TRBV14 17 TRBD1 CASSPMGQVQGANVLTF TGTGCCAGCAGCCCGATGGGACAGGTACAGGGGGCCAACGTCCTGACTTTC
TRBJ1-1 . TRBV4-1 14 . CASSQQVGETEAFF TGCGCCAGCAGCCAACAAGTTGGGGAGACTGAAGCTTTCTTT
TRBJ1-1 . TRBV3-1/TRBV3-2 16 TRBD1 CASSHMRTGKNTEAFF TGTGCCAGCAGCCACATGAGGACAGGGAAGAACACTGAAGCTTTCTTT
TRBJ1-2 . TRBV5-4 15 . CASSSQIPGGYGYTF TGTGCCAGCAGCTCCCAGATACCGGGGGGCTATGGCTACACCTTC
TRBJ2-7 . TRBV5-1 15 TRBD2 CASSLTSGDSYEQYF TGCGCCAGCAGCTTGACTAGCGGGGACTCCTACGAGCAGTACTTC
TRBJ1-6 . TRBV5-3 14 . CARSFGGNNSPLHF TGTGCCAGAAGCTTTGGGGGGAATAATTCACCCCTCCACTTT
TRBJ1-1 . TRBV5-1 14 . CASSLGQGYTEAFF TGCGCCAGCAGCTTGGGGCAGGGGTACACTGAAGCTTTCTTT
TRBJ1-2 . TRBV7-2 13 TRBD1 CASSKDRLYGYTF TGTGCCAGCAGCAAGGACAGGCTCTATGGCTACACCTTC
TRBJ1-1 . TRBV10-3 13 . CAISPRDGTEAFF TGTGCCATCAGTCCCAGGGATGGGACTGAAGCTTTCTTT
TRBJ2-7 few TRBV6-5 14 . CASTPSGGDYEQYF TGTGCCAGCACCCCCTCCGGCGGGGACTACGAGCAGTACTTC
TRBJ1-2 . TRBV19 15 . CASSIALDSHYGYTF TGTGCCAGTAGTATAGCCCTGGACAGTCACTATGGCTACACCTTC
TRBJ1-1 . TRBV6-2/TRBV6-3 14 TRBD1 CASSLTGGDTEAFF TGTGCCAGCAGTTTAACAGGGGGGGACACTGAAGCTTTCTTT
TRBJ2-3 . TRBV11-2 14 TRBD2 CASSPAGGPGTQYF TGTGCCAGCAGCCCTGCGGGGGGGCCGGGTACGCAGTATTTT
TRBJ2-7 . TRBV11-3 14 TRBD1 CASSLGGDSYEQYF TGTGCCAGCAGCTTAGGTGGGGACAGCTACGAGCAGTACTTC
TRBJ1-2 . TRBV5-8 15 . CASSYGTNGNYGYTF TGTGCCAGCAGCTATGGGACAAACGGAAACTATGGCTACACCTTC
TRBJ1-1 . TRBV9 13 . CASSVTPGAEAFF TGTGCCAGCAGCGTTACACCGGGGGCTGAAGCTTTCTTT
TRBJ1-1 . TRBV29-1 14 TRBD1 CSVAPGQGIPEAFF TGCAGCGTTGCCCCGGGACAGGGTATCCCTGAAGCTTTCTTT
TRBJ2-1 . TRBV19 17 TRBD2 CASSQPLGLAGGNEQFF TGTGCCAGTAGTCAACCCTTGGGACTAGCGGGGGGCAATGAGCAGTTCTTC
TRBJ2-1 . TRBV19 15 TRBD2 CASTRGAGGLNEQFF TGTGCCAGTACCAGGGGCGCGGGGGGGCTCAATGAGCAGTTCTTC
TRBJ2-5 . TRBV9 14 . CASSVGRRGETQYF TGTGCCAGCAGCGTAGGGAGGAGAGGGGAGACCCAGTACTTC
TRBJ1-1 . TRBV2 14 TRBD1 CASSATGRNTEAFF TGTGCCAGCAGTGCGACAGGGCGGAACACTGAAGCTTTCTTT
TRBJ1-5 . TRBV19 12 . CASSMRTQPQHF TGTGCCAGTAGTATGAGAACTCAGCCCCAGCATTTT
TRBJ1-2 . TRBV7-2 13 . CASSRGANYGYTF TGTGCCAGCAGTCGAGGAGCTAACTATGGCTACACCTTC
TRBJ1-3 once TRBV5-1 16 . CASSLQPDRTGNTIYF TGCGCCAGCAGCTTGCAACCTGACAGAACTGGAAACACCATATATTTT
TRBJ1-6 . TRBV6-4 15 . CASRTESSYNSPLHF TGTGCCAGCCGGACAGAAAGCTCCTATAATTCACCCCTCCACTTT